Detailed here is one T cell receptor beta chain. The source of the sample is a study of T cell changes during pregnancy in multiple sclerosis. The method was immunoSEQ multiplex PCR; TCRdb's version includes in-frame clones alone and lacks a portion of them. Seen here are about 47,000 clones, approximately 90% observed once, and the top ten hold roughly 2%. The CDR3 sequence is 12 residues long. V was pared by 6 bases and J by 10 bases, with 3 bases of the junction left unmatched. Germline CDR1 SNHLY, CDR2 FYNNEI. The material sequenced was peripheral blood, taken in the first trimester of pregnancy. The origin of this receptor is a female donor with multiple sclerosis, enrolled in a pregnancy study. The gene calls are TRBV2 and TRBJ2-1, with TRBD2 matching 10 bases. CDR3: CASSPTSGEQFF. In DNA, the CDR3 is TGTGCCAGCAGCCCGACTAGCGGGGAGCAGTTCTTC.